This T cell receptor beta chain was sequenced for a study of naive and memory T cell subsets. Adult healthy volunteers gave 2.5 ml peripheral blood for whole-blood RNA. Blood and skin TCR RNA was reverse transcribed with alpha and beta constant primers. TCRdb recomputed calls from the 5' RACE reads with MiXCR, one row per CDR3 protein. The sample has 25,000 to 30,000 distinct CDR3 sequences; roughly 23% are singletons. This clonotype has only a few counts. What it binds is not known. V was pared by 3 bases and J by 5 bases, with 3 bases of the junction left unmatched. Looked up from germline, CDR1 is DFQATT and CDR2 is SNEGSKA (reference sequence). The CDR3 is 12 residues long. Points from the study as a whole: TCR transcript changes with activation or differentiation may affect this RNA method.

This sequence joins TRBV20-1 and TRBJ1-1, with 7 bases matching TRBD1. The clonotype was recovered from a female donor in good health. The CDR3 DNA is TGCAGTGCTAGCAGGGGGACGACTGAAGCTTTCTTT. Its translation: CSASRGTTEAFF.